What follows is one T cell receptor beta chain and its context. Clones were sequenced by immunoSEQ multiplex PCR, and TCRdb holds only the in-frame ones, with some missing. The sample lists about 54,000 clones; roughly 81% were seen once. Germline-derived CDR1 and CDR2 are SGHRS and YFSETQ. V lost 3 bases and J lost 4; bases outside the gene matches: 3. This CDR3 comprises 15 residues. This sample was included in a study of OX40 agonist ivuxolimab in advanced cancers. Study-level background: Of mixed ages from about 20 to 85 and averaging about 60 years, the group was around 78% male.

The chain uses TRBV5-1 and TRBJ2-1; 11 nucleotides align to TRBD2. The sequence was collected from an adult with an advanced solid tumor such as melanoma, head and neck, liver or kidney cancer. The sample consisted of CD4+ or CD8+ T cells sorted from blood, taken in a trial of the OX40 agonist ivuxolimab. The CDR3 loop reads CASSSRTSGYNEQFF. As DNA, the CDR3 is TGCGCCAGCAGCTCAAGGACTAGCGGGTACAATGAGCAGTTCTTC. The entire variable domain, with the rest obtained from reference TRBV5-1 and TRBJ2-1, is as follows: KAGVTQTPRYLIKTRGQQVTLSCSPISGHRSVSWYQQTPGQGLQFLFEYFSETQRNKGNFPGRFSGRQFSNSRSEMNVSTLELGDSALYLCASSSRTSGYNEQFFGPGTRLTVL.